The next 10 T cell receptor beta chains were all read from a single sample in a study of blood T cell repertoires in COVID-19. Data came from immunoSEQ multiplex PCR; TCRdb stores just in-frame clones and leaves some out. Among 29,000 or so clones listed, around 90% were seen once. The sequenced sample consisted of peripheral blood. These receptor sequences come from a man aged 50-60 years with active COVID-19.

The V gene is TRBV7-8, the J gene TRBJ2-2; 7 nucleotides align to TRBD2. Germline assignment: CDR1 SGHVS and CDR2 FQNEAQ. The CDR3 contains 14 residues. After removal of 11 bases from V and 2 bases from J, the junction contained 8 bases not matched to a gene. The CDR3 sequence: CAVRRERNTGELFF. CDR3 coding DNA: TGTGCCGTGAGGCGGGAGAGAAACACCGGGGAGCTGTTTTTT.

The chain is built from TRBV2 and TRBJ2-1; no firm D call. CDR3 length: 15 residues. V gave up 1 base and J gave up 2 bases, with 9 bases separating them. Looked up from germline, CDR1 is SNHLY and CDR2 is FYNNEI. DNA of the CDR3: TGTGCCAGCAGTGAAGAGGAGAGAACCTACAATGAGCAGTTCTTC. Its translation is CASSEEERTYNEQFF.

The chain uses TRBV4-1 and TRBJ1-6; tentatively, D is TRBD1 (6 bases). CDR1 and CDR2 from the germline V gene are MGHRA and YSYEKL. Trimming stripped 0 bases from V and 7 bases from J, with 13 bases between. This CDR3 has 16 residues. DNA for the CDR3: TGCGCCAGCAGCCAAGAACAGGGTGGTTGGAATTCACCCCTCCACTTT. This codes for CASSQEQGGWNSPLHF.

This chain joins TRBV27 and TRBJ2-5, with 11 positions matching TRBD2. Germline lookup yields CDR1 MNHEY and CDR2 SMNVEV (reference sequence). The CDR3 totals 16 residues. V lost 5 bases, J lost 1 base, and 6 bases stayed unmatched. DNA of the CDR3: TGTGCCAGCAGTAGGGGACTAGCGGACTTCCAAGAGACCCAGTACTTC. This sequence encodes CASSRGLADFQETQYF.

This sequence joins TRBV6-1 and TRBJ1-1; TRBD1 matches at 7 bases. From germline, CDR1 is MNHNS and CDR2 SASEGT. This CDR3 region has 14 residues. J gave up 3 bases and V 2 bases, and 3 bases lay outside the gene matches. The CDR3 bases are TGTGCCAGCAGTGAACAGGGGGATTACACTGAAGCTTTCTTT. Its translation is CASSEQGDYTEAFF.

The CDR3 protein is CASSSGLADWGSYEQYF. The CDR3 region has the DNA TGTGCCAGCAGCTCGGGACTAGCGGACTGGGGCTCCTACGAGCAGTACTTC. The chain is built from TRBV5-4 and TRBJ2-7, with 11 bases aligning to TRBD2. Trimming took 3 bases from V and 0 from J; bases not matched to a gene: 8. This CDR3 is 17 amino acids long. CDR1 is SGHNT, CDR2 YYREEE, per germline (reference sequence).

The chain has TRBV19 and TRBJ1-3, with a possible D match to TRBD1 (5 bases). CDR1 and CDR2 from the germline V gene are LNHDA and SQIVND (reference sequence). V was trimmed by 5 bases and J by 0 bases, leaving 14 bases between them. The CDR3 has 16 amino acids. CDR3 sequence: CASSGGHPNSGNTIYF. DNA for the CDR3: TGTGCCAGTAGTGGCGGACACCCGAACTCTGGAAACACCATATATTTT.

This chain uses TRBV5-4 with TRBJ2-7; D is possibly TRBD2 (6 bases). Trimming pared 0 bases from V and 7 bases from J, leaving 14 bases between. CDR1 is SGHNT and CDR2 is YYREEE in the germline V gene (reference sequence). CDR3 length: 14 amino acids. The CDR3: CASSLAAAEGEQYF. DNA for the CDR3: TGTGCCAGCAGCTTGGCCGCAGCGGAGGGGGAGCAGTACTTC.

The rearrangement joins TRBV7-9 to TRBJ2-1; 7 positions match TRBD1. Unmatched junction bases numbered 14, after V lost 5 bases and J lost 4 bases. Germline CDR1 is SEHNR and CDR2 is FQNEAQ (reference sequence). The CDR3 contains 17 residues. The CDR3 protein is CASSPPVGQGQYNEQFF. The CDR3 DNA is TGTGCCAGCAGCCCCCCCGTGGGGCAGGGACAGTACAATGAGCAGTTCTTC.

The gene calls are TRBV19 and TRBJ1-2; 10 bases line up with TRBD1. The CDR3 is 13 amino acids. Germline CDR1 reads LNHDA; CDR2 reads SQIVND (reference sequence). V trimming: 4 bases; J trimming: 8 bases; junction bases outside the gene matches: 4. The CDR3 DNA is TGTGCCAGTAGTAGAGGACAGGGGGTCGGCTACACCTTC. This translates into CASSRGQGVGYTF.